This entry lists 2 T cell receptor beta chains sequenced from one sample in a study of T cell repertoires in cytomegalovirus infection. TCRdb independently ran MiXCR on the reads; one entry per CDR3 protein. The sample has around 280,000 distinct CDR3 sequences; roughly 13% are singletons. The sequencing input was PBMCs. The receptors come from a human donor in good health (CMV status not recorded). Some clones in this sample may be carry-over from other donors' samples.

This clonotype was detected ten times or more. J is TRBJ2-1 and V is TRBV15; 8 bases match TRBD2. CDR1 and CDR2 from the germline V gene are LNHNV and YYDKDF (reference sequence). Trimming at V came to 1 base and at J to 3 bases, leaving 11 bases not matched to a gene. The CDR3 runs to 18 residues. CDR3 bases: TGTGCCACCAGCAGAGTAGGGGCAACTAGCGGCCTCTACAATGAGCAGTTCTTC. This gives the protein CATSRVGATSGLYNEQFF.

This clonotype was counted at least ten times. The chain is built from TRBV6-2 or TRBV6-3 and TRBJ1-5; 7 bases map to TRBD1. This CDR3 is 14 amino acids long. V lost 7 bases and J lost 0; bases outside the gene matches: 3. From germline, CDR1 is MNHEY and CDR2 SVGEGT. The CDR3 reads CASTTGDSNQPQHF. The CDR3 nucleotides read TGTGCCAGCACCACAGGGGATAGCAATCAGCCCCAGCATTTT.